The present TCR beta chain was sequenced within a study of T-cell reconstitution after alpha-beta-depleted transplantation in children. Germline assignment: CDR1 MNHEY and CDR2 SVGEGT. V was shortened by 5 bases and J by 7 bases, with 14 bases between the two germline ends. The CDR3 loop spans 13 amino acids. Unique molecular identifiers were incorporated into the prepared TCRbeta library. TCRdb fed the PCR reads into MiXCR, producing one record per CDR3 protein. The sample shows some 400,000 distinct CDR3 sequences, around 21% of them seen only once. Sequenced material: PBMCs from the stem cell graft donor, taken from the stem cell graft. This TCR was sampled from a human donor who donated a stem cell graft to a child with acute myeloid leukemia. The V call is TRBV6-2 or TRBV6-3, the J call TRBJ1-2, with a possible D match to TRBD1 (6 bases). This chain's CDR3 is CASSKGGPGGYTF. The CDR3 nucleotides read TGTGCCAGCAGTAAAGGGGGGCCTGGTGGCTACACCTTC.